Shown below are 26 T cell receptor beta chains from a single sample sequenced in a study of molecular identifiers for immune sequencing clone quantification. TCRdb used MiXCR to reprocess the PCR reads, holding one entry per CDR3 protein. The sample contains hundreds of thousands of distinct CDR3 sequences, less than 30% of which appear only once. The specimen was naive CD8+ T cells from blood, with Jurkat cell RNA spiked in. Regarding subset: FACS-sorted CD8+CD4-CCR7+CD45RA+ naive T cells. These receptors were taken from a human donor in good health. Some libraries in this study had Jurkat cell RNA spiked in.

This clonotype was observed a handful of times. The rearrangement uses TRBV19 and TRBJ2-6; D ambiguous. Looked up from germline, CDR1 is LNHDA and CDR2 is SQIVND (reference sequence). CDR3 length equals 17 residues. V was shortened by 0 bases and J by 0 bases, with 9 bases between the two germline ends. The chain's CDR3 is CASSIDNTISGANVLTF. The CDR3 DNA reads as TGTGCCAGTAGTATAGATAACACTATCTCTGGGGCCAACGTCCTGACTTTC.

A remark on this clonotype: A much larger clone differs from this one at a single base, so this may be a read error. The CDR3 spells CASSPGTKNIEAFF. DNA of the CDR3: TGTGCCAGTTCTCCCGGGACAAAGAACATTGAAGCTTTCTTT. V is TRBV19 and J is TRBJ1-1, with D perhaps matching TRBD1 (6 bases). Germline loops: CDR1 LNHDA, CDR2 SQIVND (reference sequence). The CDR3 is 14 amino acids. The full variable domain, rest sourced from reference TRBV19 and TRBJ1-1, is DGGITQSPKYLFRKEGQNVTLSCEQNLNHDAMYWYRQDPGQGLRLIYYSQIVNDFQKGDIAEGYSVSREKKESFPLTVTSAQKNPTAFYLCASSPGTKNIEAFFGQGTRLTVV.

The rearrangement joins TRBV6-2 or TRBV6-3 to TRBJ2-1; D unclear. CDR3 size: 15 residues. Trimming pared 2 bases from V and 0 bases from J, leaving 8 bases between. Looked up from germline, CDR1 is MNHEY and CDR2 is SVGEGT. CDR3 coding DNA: TGTGCCAGCAGTTACCAAGCGAGCTCCTACAATGAGCAGTTCTTC. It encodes CASSYQASSYNEQFF.

CDR3 nucleotide sequence: TGTGCCAGCAGTTGGGGACTAGCGCTCGAGCAGTACTTC. This codes for CASSWGLALEQYF. This rearrangement joins TRBV6-2 or TRBV6-3 to TRBJ2-7, with 10 bases that match TRBD2. The trim removed 4 bases at V and 6 bases at J, leaving 3 bases unmatched. The CDR3 spans 13 residues. Germline loops: CDR1 MNHEY, CDR2 SVGEGT.

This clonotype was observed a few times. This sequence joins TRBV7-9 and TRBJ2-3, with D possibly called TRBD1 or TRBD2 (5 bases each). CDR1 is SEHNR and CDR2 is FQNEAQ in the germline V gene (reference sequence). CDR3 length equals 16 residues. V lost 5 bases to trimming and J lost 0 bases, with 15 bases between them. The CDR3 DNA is TGTGCCAGCAGCCCGCCTGGGACGTACAGCACAGATACGCAGTATTTT. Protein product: CASSPPGTYSTDTQYF.

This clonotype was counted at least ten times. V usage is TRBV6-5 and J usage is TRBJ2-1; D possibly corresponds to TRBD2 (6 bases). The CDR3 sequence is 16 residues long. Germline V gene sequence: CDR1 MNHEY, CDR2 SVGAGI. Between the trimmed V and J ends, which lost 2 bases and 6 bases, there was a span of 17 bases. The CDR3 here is CASSYTGTPPSNEQFF. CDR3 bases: TGTGCCAGCAGTTACACCGGGACTCCACCCAGCAATGAGCAGTTCTTC.

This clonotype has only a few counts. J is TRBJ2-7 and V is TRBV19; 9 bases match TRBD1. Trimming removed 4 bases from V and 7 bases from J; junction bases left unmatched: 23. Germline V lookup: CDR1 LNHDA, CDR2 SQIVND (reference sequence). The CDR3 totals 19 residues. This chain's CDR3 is CASSSPGQGSPWTSGEQYF. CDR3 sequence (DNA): TGTGCCAGTAGTAGTCCGGGACAGGGATCTCCCTGGACATCGGGGGAGCAGTACTTC.

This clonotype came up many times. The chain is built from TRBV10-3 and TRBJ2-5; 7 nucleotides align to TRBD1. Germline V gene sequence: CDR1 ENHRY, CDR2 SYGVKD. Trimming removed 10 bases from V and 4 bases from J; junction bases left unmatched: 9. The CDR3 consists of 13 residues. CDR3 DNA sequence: TGTGCCACCTGGAAGGGACAGATAGAGACCCAGTACTTC. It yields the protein CATWKGQIETQYF.

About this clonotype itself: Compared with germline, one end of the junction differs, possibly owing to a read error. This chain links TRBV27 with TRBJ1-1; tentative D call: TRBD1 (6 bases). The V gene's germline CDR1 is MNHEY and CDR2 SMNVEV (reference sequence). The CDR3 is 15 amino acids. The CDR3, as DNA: TGTGCCAGCAGTTCCCGGGGGGCTCAGAACACTGGAGCTTTCTTT. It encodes CASSSRGAQNTGAFF.

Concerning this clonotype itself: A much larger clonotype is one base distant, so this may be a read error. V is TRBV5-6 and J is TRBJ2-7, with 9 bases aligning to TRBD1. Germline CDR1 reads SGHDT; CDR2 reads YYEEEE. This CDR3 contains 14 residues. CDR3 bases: TGTGCCAGCGGCTTGGGGACAGGGTTCTACGAGCAGTACTTC. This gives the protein CASGLGTGFYEQYF.

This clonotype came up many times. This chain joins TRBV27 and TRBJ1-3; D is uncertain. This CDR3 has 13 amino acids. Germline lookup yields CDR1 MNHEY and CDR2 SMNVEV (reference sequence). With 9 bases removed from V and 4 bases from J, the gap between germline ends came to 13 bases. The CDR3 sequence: CASQLLSGNTIYF. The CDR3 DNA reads TGTGCCAGTCAATTACTTTCCGGAAACACCATATATTTT.

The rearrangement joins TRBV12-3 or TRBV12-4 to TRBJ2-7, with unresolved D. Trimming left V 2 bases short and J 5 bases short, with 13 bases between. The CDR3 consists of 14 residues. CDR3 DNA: TGTGCCAGCAGTTTAAGACTGAACCCCCACGAGCAGTACTTC. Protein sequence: CASSLRLNPHEQYF.

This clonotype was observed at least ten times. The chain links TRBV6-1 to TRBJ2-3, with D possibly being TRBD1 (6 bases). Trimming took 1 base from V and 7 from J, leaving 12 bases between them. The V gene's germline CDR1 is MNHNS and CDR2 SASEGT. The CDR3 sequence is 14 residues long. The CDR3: CASSEGGHPNTQYF. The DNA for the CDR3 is TGTGCCAGCAGTGAAGGGGGACATCCTAATACGCAGTATTTT.

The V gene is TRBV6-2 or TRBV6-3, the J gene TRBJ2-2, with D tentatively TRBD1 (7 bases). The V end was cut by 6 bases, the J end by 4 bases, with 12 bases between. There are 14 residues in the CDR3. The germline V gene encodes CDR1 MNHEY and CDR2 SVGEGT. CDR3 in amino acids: CASRRDSSTGELFF. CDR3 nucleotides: TGTGCCAGCAGGCGGGACAGCAGCACCGGGGAGCTGTTTTTT.

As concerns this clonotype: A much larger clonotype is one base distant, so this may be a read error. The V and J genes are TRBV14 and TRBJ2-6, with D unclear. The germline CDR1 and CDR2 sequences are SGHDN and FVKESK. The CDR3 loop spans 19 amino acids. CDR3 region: CTSSQEIASATSGANVLTF. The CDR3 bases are TGTACCAGCAGCCAAGAGATTGCCAGTGCCACCAGCGGGGCCAACGTCCTGACTTTC.

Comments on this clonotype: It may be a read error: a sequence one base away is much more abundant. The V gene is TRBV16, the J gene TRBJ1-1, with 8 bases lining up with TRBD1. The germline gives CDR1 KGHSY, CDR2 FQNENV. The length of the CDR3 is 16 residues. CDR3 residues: CASSQTTGGLNAEAFF. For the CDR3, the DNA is TGTGCCAGCAGCCAGACTACAGGGGGGTTGAACGCTGAAGCTTTCTTT.

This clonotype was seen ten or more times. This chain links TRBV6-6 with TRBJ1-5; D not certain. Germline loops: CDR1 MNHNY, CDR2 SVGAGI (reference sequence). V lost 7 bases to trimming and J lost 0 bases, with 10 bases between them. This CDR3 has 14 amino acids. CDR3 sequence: CASNSVNSNQPQHF. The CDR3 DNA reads TGTGCCAGCAATTCCGTAAATAGCAATCAGCCCCAGCATTTT.

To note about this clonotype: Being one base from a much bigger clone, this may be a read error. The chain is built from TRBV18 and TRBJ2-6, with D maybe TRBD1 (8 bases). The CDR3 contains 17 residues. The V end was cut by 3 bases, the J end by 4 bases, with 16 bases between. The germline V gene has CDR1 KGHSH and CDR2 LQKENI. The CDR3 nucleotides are TGTGCCAGCTCACCCTTACAGGGGGGGGAAGGGGCCAACGTCCTGACTTTC. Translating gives CASSPLQGGEGANVLTF.

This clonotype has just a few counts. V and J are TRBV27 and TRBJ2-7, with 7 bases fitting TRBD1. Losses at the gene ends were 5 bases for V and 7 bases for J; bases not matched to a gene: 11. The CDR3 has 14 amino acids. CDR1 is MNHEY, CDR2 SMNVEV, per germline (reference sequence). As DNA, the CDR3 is TGTGCCAGCAGTCCCCTCGACAGGGTTGCTGAGCAGTACTTC. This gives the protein CASSPLDRVAEQYF.

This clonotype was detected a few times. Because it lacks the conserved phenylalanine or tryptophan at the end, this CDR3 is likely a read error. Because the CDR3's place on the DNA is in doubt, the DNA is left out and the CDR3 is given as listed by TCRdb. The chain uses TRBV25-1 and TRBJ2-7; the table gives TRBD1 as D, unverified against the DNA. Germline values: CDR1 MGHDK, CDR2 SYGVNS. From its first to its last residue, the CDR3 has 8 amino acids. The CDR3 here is CASRGQFP.

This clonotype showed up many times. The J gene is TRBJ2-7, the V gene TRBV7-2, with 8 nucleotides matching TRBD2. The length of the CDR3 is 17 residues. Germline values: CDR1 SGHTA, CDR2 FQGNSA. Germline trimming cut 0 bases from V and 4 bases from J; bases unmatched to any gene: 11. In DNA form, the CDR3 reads TGTGCCAGCAGCTTAGCGAGGTTGAGCGGGGGTGGGTACGAGCAGTACTTC. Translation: CASSLARLSGGGYEQYF.

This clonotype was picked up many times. The CDR3 region has the DNA TGTGCCAGCAGCCCCCAATGGGACAGGGTCGGGTCTGGGGCCAACGTCCTGACTTTC. It translates to CASSPQWDRVGSGANVLTF. The rearrangement joins TRBV7-9 to TRBJ2-6; 9 positions match TRBD1. With 5 bases clipped from V and 1 base from J, the junction kept 12 bases outside the gene matches. This CDR3 has 19 amino acids. Germline CDR1 and CDR2: SEHNR and FQNEAQ (reference sequence).

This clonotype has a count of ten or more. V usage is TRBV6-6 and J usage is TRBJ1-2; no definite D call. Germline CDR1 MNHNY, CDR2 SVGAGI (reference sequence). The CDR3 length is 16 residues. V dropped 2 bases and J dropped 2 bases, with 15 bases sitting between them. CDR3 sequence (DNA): TGTGCCAGCAGTTACCCCGGCCAGCTATCCAACTATGGCTACACCTTC. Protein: CASSYPGQLSNYGYTF.

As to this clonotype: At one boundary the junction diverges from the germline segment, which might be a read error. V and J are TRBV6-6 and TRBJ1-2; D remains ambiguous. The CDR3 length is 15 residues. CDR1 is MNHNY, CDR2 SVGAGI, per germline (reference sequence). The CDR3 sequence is CASSHSPGRDYGYTF. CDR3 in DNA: TGTGCCAGCAGTCACTCCCCGGGAAGAGACTATGGCTACACCTTC.

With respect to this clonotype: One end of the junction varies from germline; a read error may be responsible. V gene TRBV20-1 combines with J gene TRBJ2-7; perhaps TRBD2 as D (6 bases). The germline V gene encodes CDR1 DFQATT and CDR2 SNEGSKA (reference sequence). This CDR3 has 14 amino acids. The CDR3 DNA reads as TGCAGTGCAGAATCAGCGGGTCCCGCCTACGCGCAGTACTTC. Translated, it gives CSAESAGPAYAQYF.

The DNA for the CDR3 is TGTGCCAGCAGTTCATCGGGAGTTAGCGGGGGGGTAGATACGCAGTATTTT. Protein: CASSSSGVSGGVDTQYF. The chain recombines TRBV27 with TRBJ2-3; 11 bases align to TRBD2. Germline V gene lookup returns CDR1 MNHEY and CDR2 SMNVEV (reference sequence). V lost 4 bases, J lost 5 bases, and 11 bases stayed unmatched. The CDR3 is made up of 17 amino acids.